Presented here are 32 T cell receptor beta chains from one specimen sequenced in a study of spatial heterogeneity in lung cancer. Notes on the study in general: Tumor mutation counts were tracked by expanded intratumoral alpha and beta TCR counts.

The time point is: sample taken at primary tumor resection. TCRdb re-derived calls from the 5' RACE reads in MiXCR, one entry per CDR3 protein. The data contain several thousand distinct CDR3 sequences, 1.3% of them singletons. The antigens these receptors bind are not known. The sequenced sample was lung tumor tissue, obtained at surgery. These receptors came from a male donor with early-stage non-small cell lung cancer.

This clonotype is deemed medium-sized. This chain links TRBV7-2 with TRBJ2-3, with D maybe TRBD2 (6 bases). Germline CDR1 SGHTA, CDR2 FQGNSA. V was cut by 7 bases and J by 5 bases, with 13 bases left in between. CDR3 length: 13 amino acids. CDR3: CASMETRRDTQYF. The CDR3 nucleotides read TGTGCCAGCATGGAGACTAGGCGAGATACGCAGTATTTT.

This clonotype showed up many times. The chain joins TRBV5-1 to TRBJ2-3; D uncertain. This CDR3 has 14 residues. With 0 bases removed from V and 0 bases from J, the gap between germline ends came to 5 bases. Germline loops: CDR1 SGHRS, CDR2 YFSETQ. CDR3 protein: CASSLDRSTDTQYF. CDR3 nucleotides: TGCGCCAGCAGCTTGGACCGGAGCACAGATACGCAGTATTTT.

This clonotype has just a few counts. J is TRBJ2-3 and V is TRBV20-1; D gene unclear. The CDR3 runs to 15 residues. V gave up 2 bases and J gave up 1 base, with 13 bases separating them. The germline V gene has CDR1 DFQATT and CDR2 SNEGSKA (reference sequence). Here the CDR3 reads CSARPSAGGTDTQYF. CDR3 nucleotides: TGCAGTGCTAGACCGTCGGCAGGAGGCACAGATACGCAGTATTTT.

In its sample, this clonotype was seen many times. CDR3 nucleotide sequence: TGTGCCAGCAGTTACGTAGCGGATGAGCAGTTCTTC. This encodes CASSYVADEQFF. J is TRBJ2-1 and V is TRBV6-6, with D possibly being TRBD2 (6 bases). This CDR3 has 12 amino acids. Trimming removed 2 bases from V and 8 bases from J, with 7 bases in between. The germline gives CDR1 MNHNY, CDR2 SVGAGI (reference sequence).

The sample holds many counts of this clonotype. This chain connects TRBV9 to TRBJ1-3, with D unclear. Germline assignment: CDR1 SGDLS and CDR2 YYNGEE. V gave up 0 bases and J gave up 0 bases, with 7 bases separating them. The CDR3 length is 15 residues. CDR3 sequence reads: CASSVDPNSGNTIYF. CDR3 DNA: TGTGCCAGCAGCGTAGATCCGAACTCTGGAAACACCATATATTTT.

This clonotype has a count of ten or more. J is TRBJ1-1 and V is TRBV11-1; no clear D. Deletions cut 6 bases from V and 7 bases from J, with 15 bases between. The CDR3 extends over 13 amino acids. CDR1 SGHAT and CDR2 FQDESV come from the germline V gene (reference sequence). CDR3 amino acids: CASRSVLFGEAFF. The CDR3 DNA reads as TGTGCCAGCAGGTCCGTTCTATTTGGTGAAGCTTTCTTT.

This clonotype is categorized as medium-sized (0.01 to 0.1%). This chain joins TRBV7-9 and TRBJ1-3; possibly TRBD1 for D (6 bases). V lost 8 bases to trimming and J lost 3 bases, with 14 bases between them. Germline CDR1 and CDR2: SEHNR and FQNEAQ (reference sequence). The CDR3 extends over 14 amino acids. The CDR3 DNA sequence: TGTGCCAGCGATGGTGGGGGCGATGGAAACACCATATATTTT. This encodes CASDGGGDGNTIYF.

This clonotype was counted ten times or more. The chain is built from TRBV5-1 and TRBJ2-3; D is perhaps TRBD2 (6 bases). CDR3 length equals 15 residues. Trimming removed 5 bases at V and 3 bases at J, with 16 bases between. Germline-derived CDR1 and CDR2 are SGHRS and YFSETQ. This CDR3 is CASRGGAGPTDTQYF. As DNA, the CDR3 is TGCGCCAGCAGGGGGGGAGCAGGGCCTACAGATACGCAGTATTTT.

By sample fraction, this clonotype is medium-sized (0.01 to 0.1%). This chain connects TRBV4-1 to TRBJ2-3; D is possibly TRBD2 (7 bases). The germline V gene has CDR1 MGHRA and CDR2 YSYEKL. The CDR3 runs to 17 residues. V was trimmed by 2 bases and J by 3 bases, leaving 18 bases between them. This CDR3 reads CASSQLTGLGRTDTQYF. The CDR3 coding sequence is TGCGCCAGCAGCCAACTTACAGGGCTCGGGAGGACAGATACGCAGTATTTT.

The table lists this clonotype with many counts. This chain uses TRBV12-3 or TRBV12-4 with TRBJ1-5; 9 nucleotides agree with TRBD1. This CDR3 spans 14 amino acids. After removal of 6 bases from V and 7 bases from J, the junction contained 7 bases not matched to a gene. The CDR3 DNA sequence: TGTGCCAGCAGCCTAGGACAGGGGACGCAGCCCCAGCATTTT. It yields the protein CASSLGQGTQPQHF.

This clonotype was observed at least ten times. The rearrangement joins TRBV2 to TRBJ2-3; D gene unclear. Trimming pared 7 bases from V and 2 bases from J, leaving 16 bases between. Germline V CDR1 and CDR2: SNHLY, FYNNEI. This CDR3 is 15 amino acids long. The DNA for the CDR3 is TGTGCCAGCAAGGAAGACCTCTTAAACACAGATACGCAGTATTTT. Translating it yields CASKEDLLNTDTQYF.

This clonotype has ten or more counts. The rearrangement links TRBV10-3 to TRBJ2-3, with D possibly TRBD2 on 7 matching bases. CDR1 is ENHRY, CDR2 SYGVKD, per germline. This CDR3 is 15 amino acids long. Trimming took 7 bases from V and 0 from J, leaving 14 bases between them. The CDR3 nucleotides read TGTGCCATCAAAAAGCGGGACATCAGCACAGATACGCAGTATTTT. This translates into CAIKKRDISTDTQYF.

Relative to its sample, this clonotype is medium-sized. The genes are TRBV5-1 and TRBJ2-5; D is possibly TRBD1 (6 bases). The V end lost 1 base, the J end lost 0 bases, and 13 bases lay between the germline ends. CDR3 size: 16 residues. Per germline, CDR1 SGHRS and CDR2 YFSETQ. This CDR3 is CASSLRTAKYQETQYF. The CDR3 DNA sequence: TGCGCCAGCAGCTTGAGGACAGCTAAGTACCAAGAGACCCAGTACTTC.

This clonotype was recorded at least ten times. The chain employs TRBV30 and TRBJ1-1; the match to TRBD1 covers 8 bases. Trimming took 3 bases from V and 0 from J; bases not matched to a gene: 12. Germline V gives CDR1 GTSNPN, CDR2 SVGIG (reference sequence). This CDR3 has 17 residues. CDR3 sequence reads: CAWRKQGGGSMNTEAFF. The CDR3 DNA sequence: TGTGCCTGGAGAAAACAGGGGGGGGGATCAATGAACACTGAAGCTTTCTTT.

In its sample, this clonotype ranks as medium-sized. This chain uses TRBV7-6 with TRBJ2-7, with 11 bases aligning to TRBD1. V lost 3 bases, J lost 6 bases, and 4 bases stayed unmatched. Germline lookup yields CDR1 SGHVS and CDR2 FNYEAQ. This CDR3 is 14 amino acids long. As DNA, the CDR3 is TGTGCCAGCAGCTTCGGGACAGGGGGGACCGAGCAGTACTTC. Its translation: CASSFGTGGTEQYF.

Judged by abundance, this clonotype is medium-sized. The chain carries TRBV7-2 and TRBJ2-3; D is undetermined. Per the germline V gene, CDR1 is SGHTA and CDR2 is FQGNSA. The CDR3 sequence is 14 residues long. Trimming removed 1 base from V and 1 base from J, with 6 bases in between. The CDR3 loop reads CASSLDQGTDTQYF. The CDR3 region has the DNA TGTGCCAGCAGCTTAGATCAGGGCACAGATACGCAGTATTTT.

This clonotype rates as medium-sized. For the CDR3, the DNA is TGCGCCAGCAGCTTGGGGACTAATCAAGAGACCCAGTACTTC. Translation: CASSLGTNQETQYF. The V and J genes are TRBV5-1 and TRBJ2-5; tentatively, D is TRBD2 (6 bases). Trimming pared 0 bases from V and 2 bases from J, leaving 8 bases between. The CDR3 is 14 amino acids. From germline, CDR1 is SGHRS and CDR2 YFSETQ.

This clonotype was observed many times. This rearrangement joins TRBV12-3 or TRBV12-4 to TRBJ1-2; no clear D. V dropped 2 bases and J dropped 4 bases, with 11 bases sitting between them. The CDR3 sequence is 14 residues long. The CDR3 region has the DNA TGTGCCAGCAGTTTAACCGGGATAGTCTATGGCTACACCTTC. Translated, it gives CASSLTGIVYGYTF.

This clonotype is medium-sized (0.01 to 0.1%) by share. This rearrangement joins TRBV7-2 to TRBJ1-5, with D hard to call. Germline V gene sequence: CDR1 SGHTA, CDR2 FQGNSA. V was cut by 2 bases and J by 4 bases, with 6 bases left in between. The CDR3 loop spans 13 amino acids. The CDR3 bases are TGTGCCAGCAGCTTACTCCATAATCAGCCCCAGCATTTT. This sequence encodes CASSLLHNQPQHF.

This clonotype is termed medium-sized. The chain employs TRBV13 and TRBJ1-6; 7 bases line up with TRBD1. The CDR3 runs 12 residues. Per the germline V gene, CDR1 is PRHDT and CDR2 is FYEKMQ (reference sequence). J gave up 14 bases and V 5 bases, and 6 bases lay outside the gene matches. CDR3 in amino acids: CASSLDRAALHF. The CDR3 nucleotides are TGTGCCAGCAGCCTTGACAGGGCAGCCCTCCACTTT.

This clonotype ranks as medium-sized. V is TRBV20-1 and J is TRBJ2-2, with TRBD1 matching 9 bases. V was clipped by 3 bases and J by 8 bases; unmatched bases: 10. Germline assignment: CDR1 DFQATT and CDR2 SNEGSKA (reference sequence). The length of the CDR3 is 15 residues. CDR3 coding DNA: TGCAGTGCTAGGGGTCAATACAGGGGGCGAGGGGAGCTGTTTTTT. It specifies CSARGQYRGRGELFF.

This clonotype was counted many times. The chain carries TRBV27 and TRBJ2-5; the D gene could be TRBD1 or TRBD2 (7 bases each). From germline, CDR1 is MNHEY and CDR2 SMNVEV (reference sequence). Trimming took 5 bases from V and 0 from J, leaving 19 bases between them. This CDR3 is built from 17 residues. DNA of the CDR3: TGTGCCAGCAGTCCAGGGGGGGGGCGGGGCTACCAAGAGACCCAGTACTTC. Translating it yields CASSPGGGRGYQETQYF.

In its sample, this clonotype ranks as medium-sized. V usage is TRBV29-1 and J usage is TRBJ1-4; 9 bases are a match to TRBD1. Germline CDR1 reads SQVTM; CDR2 reads ANQGSEA. CDR3 length: 15 amino acids. The ends lost 0 bases at V and 7 bases at J; junction bases unmatched: 6. The CDR3: CSVEDRGTGSEKLFF. CDR3 DNA sequence: TGCAGCGTTGAAGATCGGGGGACAGGGTCTGAAAAACTGTTTTTT.

This clonotype is classed as medium-sized. The chain links TRBV12-3 or TRBV12-4 to TRBJ1-4; 9 bases are a match to TRBD1. The trim removed 4 bases at V and 4 bases at J, leaving 10 bases unmatched. This CDR3 spans 17 amino acids. The CDR3 here is CASSSPRTGAVNEKLFF. The DNA for the CDR3 is TGTGCCAGCAGTTCACCACGGACAGGGGCGGTTAATGAAAAACTGTTTTTT.

This clonotype showed up many times. The chain has TRBV4-1 and TRBJ2-3; a possible D gene is TRBD2 (5 bases). The CDR3 loop spans 15 amino acids. V shed 0 bases and J shed 2 bases, with 9 bases lying between them. Per germline, CDR1 MGHRA and CDR2 YSYEKL. CDR3 DNA: TGCGCCAGCAGCCAAGATGGCGGGTTCACAGATACGCAGTATTTT. Translation: CASSQDGGFTDTQYF.

This clonotype was detected ten times or more. The CDR3 DNA follows: TGCAGCGCCGTAGCGGAGGCATTCACAGATACGCAGTATTTT. It specifies CSAVAEAFTDTQYF. This sequence joins TRBV29-1 and TRBJ2-3; D might be TRBD2 (6 bases). V was trimmed by 7 bases and J by 2 bases, leaving 16 bases between them. The length of the CDR3 is 14 residues. Germline values: CDR1 SQVTM, CDR2 ANQGSEA.

By frequency in the sample, this clonotype is medium-sized (0.01 to 0.1%). This chain connects TRBV3-1 to TRBJ1-5; D ambiguous. Per germline, CDR1 LGHDT and CDR2 YNNKEL (reference sequence). The CDR3 runs to 12 residues. Trimming shortened V by 1 base and J by 6 bases, and 4 bases separated the two germline ends. Written as DNA, the CDR3 is TGTGCCAGCAGCCAAGTCGGTCAGCCCCAGCATTTT. It translates to CASSQVGQPQHF.

At least ten counts were recorded for this clonotype. This chain links TRBV11-2 with TRBJ2-7, with 9 bases aligning to TRBD2. Germline trimming cut 4 bases from V and 2 bases from J; bases unmatched to any gene: 3. The CDR3 is 14 amino acids. Germline V gives CDR1 SGHAT, CDR2 FQNNGV. The CDR3 sequence: CASSSSSGAYEQYF. The CDR3 region has the DNA TGTGCCAGCAGCTCTTCTAGCGGGGCCTACGAGCAGTACTTC.

By share, this clonotype ranks as medium-sized. The chain couples TRBV29-1 to TRBJ1-1, with D unclear. Trimming left V 3 bases short and J 1 base short, with 6 bases between. This CDR3 spans 12 amino acids. The germline V gene has CDR1 SQVTM and CDR2 ANQGSEA. The CDR3 is CSVERPNTEAFF. In DNA form, the CDR3 reads TGCAGCGTTGAGCGACCGAACACTGAAGCTTTCTTT.

This clonotype was recorded at least ten times. The chain is built from TRBV5-1 and TRBJ2-7; no clear D gene. Germline V gene sequence: CDR1 SGHRS, CDR2 YFSETQ. V lost 4 bases and J lost 3, with 14 bases in between. CDR3 length: 14 amino acids. In DNA, the CDR3 is TGCGCCAGCAGCCGCCTGGGCGTAGTCTACGAGCAGTACTTC. This gives the protein CASSRLGVVYEQYF. Together with reference TRBV5-1 and TRBJ2-7, the CDR3 gives the full variable domain: KAGVTQTPRYLIKTRGQQVTLSCSPISGHRSVSWYQQTPGQGLQFLFEYFSETQRNKGNFPGRFSGRQFSNSRSEMNVSTLELGDSALYLCASSRLGVVYEQYFGPGTRLTVT.

This clonotype qualifies as large. J is TRBJ2-7 and V is TRBV5-1; 11 bases fit TRBD2. This CDR3 region has 16 residues. V lost 4 bases and J lost 0; bases outside the gene matches: 6. Germline assignment: CDR1 SGHRS and CDR2 YFSETQ. Here the CDR3 reads CASSGGTSGASYEQYF. The CDR3 DNA reads as TGCGCCAGCAGCGGAGGGACTAGCGGAGCCTCCTACGAGCAGTACTTC.

This clonotype is medium-sized by share. This chain joins TRBV12-3 or TRBV12-4 and TRBJ2-2, with D tentatively TRBD2 (6 bases). The germline V and J ends were trimmed by 5 bases and 8 bases, with 18 bases remaining between them. The CDR3 length is 15 residues. The CDR3 loop reads CASSPSVGVGGELFF. CDR3 coding DNA: TGTGCCAGCAGTCCTAGCGTTGGGGTTGGGGGGGAGCTGTTTTTT.